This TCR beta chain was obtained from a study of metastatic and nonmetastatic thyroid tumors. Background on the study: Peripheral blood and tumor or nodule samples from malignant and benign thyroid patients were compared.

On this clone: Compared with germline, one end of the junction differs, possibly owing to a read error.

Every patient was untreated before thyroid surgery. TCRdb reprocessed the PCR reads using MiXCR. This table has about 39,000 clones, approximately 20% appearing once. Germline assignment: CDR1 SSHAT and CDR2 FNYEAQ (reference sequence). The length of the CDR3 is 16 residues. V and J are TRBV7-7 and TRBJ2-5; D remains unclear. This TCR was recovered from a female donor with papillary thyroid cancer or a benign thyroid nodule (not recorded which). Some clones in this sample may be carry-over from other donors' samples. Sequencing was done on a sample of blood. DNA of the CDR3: TGTGCTAGCAGCTTAGGTTTATCCGTTTCTGGGGAGACCCAGTACTTC. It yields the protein CASSLGLSVSGETQYF.